The rows below give T cell receptor beta chains drawn from one sample of a study of cytomegalovirus exposure and HLA in healthy donors. Here immunoSEQ multiplex PCR was the method, and the copy in TCRdb shows in-frame clones only, minus some. The data hold 150,000 to 200,000 clones, with 80% to 85% observed a single time. Sequenced: PBMCs. The receptor source for this set is a boy between 2 and 10 years old in good health and CMV-seronegative. CDR3s leave out the opening cysteine and the closing phenylalanine or tryptophan. Size values are once, few and many counts, or a class for expanded clones, and some rows have none.

ASTPIQGVNTEAF	TRBV6-6	TRBJ1-1	-
ASSGGLDYEQY	TRBV25-1	TRBJ2-7	-
ASSSPRGRETQY	TRBV7-8	TRBJ2-5	-
ASSRGLAGFTDTQY	TRBV13	TRBJ2-3	-
ASSEGGQGSYEQY	TRBV6-1	TRBJ2-7	-
ASSLGAGSSYEQY	TRBV7-9	TRBJ2-7	-
ASSLFAGVGGDQPQH	TRBV28	TRBJ1-5	-
ASSYIREGPSRDEQY	TRBV28	TRBJ2-7	once
ASSPGWGTEAF	TRBV7-9	TRBJ1-1	-
ASSEGDLAF	TRBV6-6	TRBJ1-1	few
ASSEAPGDYGYT	TRBV2	TRBJ1-2	-
AWDRLNSPLH	TRBV30	TRBJ1-6	-
ASSSGQGSAF	TRBV9	TRBJ1-1	-
ASSEGDTKNEQF	TRBV6-4	TRBJ2-1	-
ASSPQWAGGPKNIQY	TRBV7-9	TRBJ2-4	-
AIPTLMDQETQY	TRBV10-1	TRBJ2-5	-
ASSQDLQRVY	TRBV4-2	TRBJ2-4	-
ASSQRPSGSRTGELF	TRBV7-6	TRBJ2-2	-
AWWARLAGNEQF	TRBV30	TRBJ2-1	once
ASSDSGMTYEQY	TRBV2	-	-
ASSPPPREGYT	TRBV18	TRBJ1-2	-
ASSLSSASEQF	TRBV5-1	TRBJ2-1	-
ASRGPLYEQY	TRBV28	TRBJ2-7	-
ASSLDIRGDTQY	TRBV11-1	TRBJ2-3	-
ASSPWPQH	TRBV14	TRBJ1-5	-
ASSRGTGGYEQY	TRBV18	TRBJ2-7	-
ASSSLAGGTYEQY	TRBV5-5	TRBJ2-7	-
ASSEEGGETQY	TRBV6-1	TRBJ2-5	-
ASSPLDSMNTEAF	TRBV2	TRBJ1-1	-
ASSYSGQAWYEQY	TRBV6-6	TRBJ2-7	-
ASGEGASNTEAF	TRBV2	TRBJ1-1	-
ASSVLQGNTEAF	TRBV5-1	TRBJ1-1	-
ASGLGRESSGNTIY	TRBV12-5	TRBJ1-3	-
ASSLAGGLRGEQY	TRBV5-5	TRBJ2-7	few
ASSLGGAAITLH	TRBV14	TRBJ1-6	-
ASSAVRGSLWLF	TRBV6-1	TRBJ1-4	-
ASSYSTANYGYT	TRBV6-6	TRBJ1-2	-
ASSGTLQETQY	TRBV6-5	TRBJ2-5	-
ASSGLDSDQY	TRBV2	TRBJ2-5	-
ASAGGKGYEQY	TRBV12-5	TRBJ2-7	-
ASRIQGEHT	TRBV6-1	TRBJ1-2	once
SVEWGGSSTEAF	TRBV29-1	TRBJ1-1	-
ASSFSFRDRGF	TRBV6-5	TRBJ1-2	few
ASSMSGNQPQH	TRBV5-1	TRBJ1-5	-
ASSPRDRQDGYT	TRBV7-9	TRBJ1-2	once
ASSYGGTSTDTQY	TRBV6-5	TRBJ2-3	-
AIGQTLAGGNTGELF	TRBV10-3	TRBJ2-2	-
ATRWGDQQY	TRBV27	TRBJ2-7	-
ASSPGIHSNQPQH	TRBV5-4	TRBJ1-5	-
ASSQEETSGSYEQY	TRBV4-2	TRBJ2-7	-
ASSPTRQEQF	TRBV18	TRBJ2-1	-
ASSPSGTAERETQY	TRBV27	TRBJ2-5	-
ASSTNLGLAGVDTQY	TRBV19	TRBJ2-3	-
ASSPEGASGTYNEQF	TRBV11-1	TRBJ2-1	-
ASSLAGTSGRGNEQF	TRBV5-8	TRBJ2-1	-
ASSPGGDRGLNTEAF	TRBV19	TRBJ1-1	few
ASSSEPGTSGSNEQF	TRBV14	TRBJ2-1	-
ASSEGQPLSSGNTIY	TRBV6-1	TRBJ1-3	-
ASSPFDKNTEAF	TRBV4-1	TRBJ1-1	-